This passage covers 13 T cell receptor beta chains from one sample sequenced in a study of persistence of HIV-infected CD4 T cells. The libraries were made with immunoSEQ version 4 in survey mode. Produced via immunoSEQ multiplex PCR; TCRdb's table is partial and in-frame only. The data show tens of thousands of clones, roughly 90% seen once. Their antigens are not known. This nonspecific control used anti-CD3/anti-CD28 bead stimulation of CD4+ T cells. Sorting selected CD4+ T cells upregulating both CD40 ligand and CD69. Sample: CD4+ T cells sorted from PBMCs after roughly 18-hour stimulation, taken from a patient who received antiretroviral therapy. The source is an adult woman with HIV who was CMV-seropositive.

The chain carries TRBV3-1 (or the pseudogene TRBV3-2) and TRBJ2-5, with D unresolved. V lost 0 bases, J lost 5 bases, and 10 bases lay in between. The germline V gene encodes CDR1 LGHDT and CDR2 YNNKEL (reference sequence). The CDR3 extends over 14 amino acids. Written as DNA, the CDR3 is TGTGCCAGCAGCCAAGATCAGGTCCGGGAGACCCAGTACTTC. Translated, it gives CASSQDQVRETQYF.

The J gene is TRBJ1-5, the V gene TRBV19, with TRBD1 as a possible D gene (5 bases). This CDR3 has 20 amino acids. The ends were cut back, 3 bases at V and 0 bases at J, with 24 bases in the middle. Germline assignment: CDR1 LNHDA and CDR2 SQIVND (reference sequence). CDR3 sequence (DNA): TGTGCCAGTAGTATGTGGAGGGGATGGGGATTCGATTATAGCAATCAGCCCCAGCATTTT. Its translation: CASSMWRGWGFDYSNQPQHF. Full variable domain (outside the CDR3, taken from reference TRBV19 and TRBJ1-5): DGGITQSPKYLFRKEGQNVTLSCEQNLNHDAMYWYRQDPGQGLRLIYYSQIVNDFQKGDIAEGYSVSREKKESFPLTVTSAQKNPTAFYLCASSMWRGWGFDYSNQPQHFGDGTRLSIL.

The rearrangement uses TRBV5-1 and TRBJ1-4; D perhaps matches TRBD1 (6 bases). With 7 bases removed from V and 8 bases from J, the gap between germline ends came to 18 bases. CDR3 length: 14 amino acids. Looked up from germline, CDR1 is SGHRS and CDR2 is YFSETQ. CDR3 nucleotide sequence: TGCGCCAGCGCCTGGGGCGGGGGCGAGGAAAAACTGTTTTTT. Its protein product is CASAWGGGEEKLFF.

This chain links TRBV5-4 with TRBJ1-4; D is perhaps TRBD1 (5 bases). Trimming took off 4 bases at V and 5 bases at J, with 6 bases between the two ends. The V gene's germline CDR1 is SGHNT and CDR2 YYREEE (reference sequence). This CDR3 contains 12 residues. As DNA, the CDR3 is TGTGCCAGCAGCCGACAGAATGAAAAACTGTTTTTT. Its protein product is CASSRQNEKLFF.

The chain employs TRBV30 and TRBJ1-6, with 7 nucleotides matching TRBD1. Per germline, CDR1 GTSNPN and CDR2 SVGIG (reference sequence). The CDR3 is 13 residues long. J was trimmed by 9 bases and V by 4 bases; bases with no gene match: 6. The CDR3 protein is CAWKGQGGSPLHF. Written as DNA, the CDR3 is TGTGCCTGGAAGGGGCAGGGGGGTTCACCCCTCCACTTT.

The chain is built from TRBV6-5 and TRBJ1-3; D call uncertain. V was pared by 6 bases and J by 3 bases, with 12 bases between. The CDR3 spans 14 residues. Germline V gene lookup returns CDR1 MNHEY and CDR2 SVGAGI. DNA of the CDR3: TGTGCCAGCAGCCCCTCGGGTTATGGAAACACCATATATTTT. This gives the protein CASSPSGYGNTIYF.

The CDR3 is CASSLISGARGEQFF. The CDR3 DNA reads TGTGCCAGCAGCTTAATTAGCGGGGCGAGAGGTGAGCAGTTCTTC. This chain connects TRBV7-6 to TRBJ2-1, with 8 nucleotides matching TRBD2. V gave up 2 bases and J gave up 9 bases; unmatched junction bases: 9. This CDR3 comprises 15 residues. CDR1 SGHVS and CDR2 FNYEAQ come from the germline V gene.

The V gene is TRBV6-5, the J gene TRBJ2-7; D may be TRBD1 or TRBD2 (5 bases each). V shed 5 bases and J shed 4 bases, with 12 bases lying between them. The CDR3 has 13 amino acids. CDR1 is MNHEY and CDR2 is SVGAGI in the germline V gene. In DNA, the CDR3 is TGTGCCAGCAGTAGGGGACCTTCTTACGAGCAGTACGTC. It yields the protein CASSRGPSYEQYV.

The chain uses TRBV5-5 and TRBJ2-3; D is perhaps TRBD2 (6 bases). Deletions cut 2 bases from V and 0 bases from J, with 19 bases between. The CDR3 spans 18 residues. The V gene's germline CDR1 is SGHKS and CDR2 YYEKEE (reference sequence). The CDR3 nucleotides read TGTGCCAGCAGCTTAGGGGACTTACTTATAACTAGCACAGATACGCAGTATTTT. Residues: CASSLGDLLITSTDTQYF.

The DNA for the CDR3 is TGTGCCAGCAGGAGGCCCCCACTAGTCAGCACAGATACGCAGTATTTT. Protein: CASRRPPLVSTDTQYF. The V and J genes are TRBV2 and TRBJ2-3, with a tentative D call TRBD2 (5 bases). Trimming stripped 6 bases from V and 0 bases from J, with 16 bases between. The CDR3 totals 16 residues. Germline V gives CDR1 SNHLY, CDR2 FYNNEI.

This chain uses TRBV6-2 or TRBV6-3 with TRBJ1-2; possible D gene TRBD1, 5 bases. Trimming pared 2 bases from V and 4 bases from J, leaving 5 bases between. CDR1 is MNHEY and CDR2 is SVGEGT in the germline V gene. The CDR3 covers 12 residues. CDR3 protein: CASSYGAYGYTF. CDR3 coding DNA: TGTGCCAGCAGTTACGGGGCCTATGGCTACACCTTC.

The V and J genes are TRBV19 and TRBJ2-5; D may be TRBD1 (5 bases). This CDR3 comprises 14 residues. Germline V gene sequence: CDR1 LNHDA, CDR2 SQIVND (reference sequence). V was cut by 7 bases and J by 4 bases, with 16 bases left in between. The CDR3 region has the DNA TGTGCCAGTAAATCCAGGGCTGTCGGAGAGACCCAGTACTTC. Its translation is CASKSRAVGETQYF.

The chain joins TRBV2 to TRBJ1-2; 10 positions agree with TRBD1. Germline CDR1 is SNHLY and CDR2 is FYNNEI. CDR3 size: 16 residues. V was pared by 10 bases and J by 6 bases, with 17 bases of the junction left unmatched. CDR3 in DNA: TGTGCCATAGGAAAAGGGACAGGGGAAGGGTGGCATGGCTACACCTTC. Protein: CAIGKGTGEGWHGYTF.